The 3 T cell receptor beta chains given below trace back to one sample, sequenced in a study of a mutant IDH1 vaccine in newly diagnosed glioma. Antigens of these TCRs are unknown. Method: immunoSEQ multiplex PCR; TCRdb's copy keeps in-frame clones and lacks some. Of 50,000 to 75,000 clones in the sample, about 74% were seen once. Time point reported: week 35, safety follow-up. A 20-mer mutant IDH1 peptide at 300 ug was injected subcutaneously with topical imiquimod. Sequenced here: PBMCs, sampled from a glioma patient whose treatment included an IDH1 peptide vaccine. Every receptor here comes from a man aged 50-59 years with glioma.

With regard to this clone: Other DNA sequences in this sample translate to the same CDR3. The rearrangement joins TRBV6-5 to TRBJ1-1, with no clear D. Trimming stripped 4 bases from V and 1 base from J, with 7 bases between. The germline V gene encodes CDR1 MNHEY and CDR2 SVGAGI. The CDR3 runs 13 residues. The CDR3 here is CASSLSKNTEAFF. The CDR3 DNA is TGTGCCAGCAGTTTGTCCAAGAACACTGAAGCTTTCTTT.

The genes are TRBV2 and TRBJ1-2; D is undetermined. CDR1 and CDR2 (germline): SNHLY, FYNNEI. The CDR3 loop spans 12 amino acids. Trimming pared 2 bases from V and 2 bases from J, leaving 3 bases between. CDR3 sequence reads: CASSEWNYGYTF. In DNA form, the CDR3 reads TGTGCCAGCAGTGAATGGAACTATGGCTACACCTTC.

The J gene is TRBJ2-6, the V gene TRBV11-1; D not resolved. Germline V gene sequence: CDR1 SGHAT, CDR2 FQDESV (reference sequence). The CDR3 is 17 amino acids. Trimming took off 5 bases at V and 0 bases at J, with 14 bases between the two ends. The CDR3 loop is CASSLSSSASGANVLTF. CDR3 sequence (DNA): TGTGCCAGCAGCCTTAGCTCAAGTGCCTCTGGGGCCAACGTCCTGACTTTC.